This record concerns one T cell receptor beta chain sequence. The target antigen is unknown. Amplification used 60 Vbeta primers and 13 Jbeta primers. Measured with immunoSEQ multiplex PCR; TCRdb has only the in-frame clones, and not every one. This table has some 120,000 clones, around 75% appearing once. This specimen belongs to a study of cytomegalovirus exposure and HLA in healthy donors. Across the whole study: In a previous analysis, nearly 120 million unique TCR beta sequences were found from some 180 million T cells. Study outcomes and limitations: Presence/absence comparisons presumed near-even sequencing depth among donors. Several of the most significant clusters appeared, in a later analysis, to be linked to common viral pathogens.

Likely unrecorded immune exposures existed in these nominally healthy donors. The specimen was PBMCs. The receptor was derived from a woman in her 30s in good health and CMV-seronegative.

CDR3 loop: CASSVAGQRNYGYTF. The DNA for the CDR3 is TGTGCCAGCAGCGTAGCTGGGCAGAGAAACTATGGCTACACCTTC. The gene calls are TRBV9 and TRBJ1-2; D uncertain. The CDR3 extends over 15 amino acids. CDR1 and CDR2 from the germline V gene are SGDLS and YYNGEE. The germline V and J ends were trimmed by 0 bases and 2 bases, with 11 bases remaining between them.